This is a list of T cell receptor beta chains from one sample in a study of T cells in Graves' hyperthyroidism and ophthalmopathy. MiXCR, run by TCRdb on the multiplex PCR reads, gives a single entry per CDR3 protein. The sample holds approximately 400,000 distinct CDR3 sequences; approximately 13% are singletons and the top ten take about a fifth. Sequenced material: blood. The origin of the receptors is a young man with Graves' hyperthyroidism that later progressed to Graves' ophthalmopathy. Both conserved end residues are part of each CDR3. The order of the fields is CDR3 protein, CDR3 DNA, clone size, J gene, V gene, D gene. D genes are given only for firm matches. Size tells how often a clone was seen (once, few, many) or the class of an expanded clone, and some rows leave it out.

CSASHPRGSNEQFF TGCAGTGCTAGTCACCCTAGGGGTAGCAATGAGCAGTTCTTC many TRBJ2-1 TRBV20-1 NA
CASSSGDSSYNEQFF TGCGCCAGCAGCTCTGGTGATAGCTCCTACAATGAGCAGTTCTTC many TRBJ2-1 TRBV5-1 NA
CASSYSKGGADTQYF TGTGCCAGCAGTTACTCGAAGGGGGGCGCAGATACGCAGTATTTT many TRBJ2-3 TRBV6-5 NA
CASSLLVRGDEQFF TGTGCCAGCAGTTTACTTGTAAGGGGGGATGAGCAGTTCTTC NA TRBJ2-1 TRBV27 NA
CASSLWQGLLSGELFF TGTGCCAGCAGCTTATGGCAAGGACTCTTGTCCGGGGAGCTGTTTTTT few TRBJ2-2 TRBV13 NA
CASSLGQQETQYF TGTGCCAGCAGCTTAGGGCAGCAAGAGACCCAGTACTTC many TRBJ2-5 TRBV5-1 NA
CASSSGPGTSGGEETQYF TGCGCCAGCAGCTCGGGCCCGGGGACTAGCGGGGGGGAAGAGACCCAGTACTTC NA TRBJ2-5 TRBV5-1 TRBD2
CASSSGQGHGEKLFF TGTGCCAGCAGTTCGGGACAGGGGCATGGCGAAAAACTGTTTTTT many TRBJ1-4 TRBV28 TRBD1
CSANGTPRNQPQHF TGCAGTGCTAACGGGACCCCCCGCAATCAGCCCCAGCATTTT many TRBJ1-5 TRBV20-1 NA
CASSPRDNGYTF TGTGCCAGCAGCCCCCGGGACAATGGCTACACCTTC many TRBJ1-2 TRBV11-3 NA
CAWSAKASGVIDTQYF TGTGCCTGGAGCGCAAAGGCTAGCGGGGTGATAGATACGCAGTATTTT NA TRBJ2-3 TRBV30 TRBD2
CASSVGWGMETQYF TGTGCCAGCAGCGTAGGTTGGGGAATGGAGACCCAGTACTTC NA TRBJ2-5 TRBV9 NA
CTSEPPGNYGYTF TGCACAAGTGAGCCCCCAGGGAACTATGGCTACACCTTC many TRBJ1-2 TRBV20-1 NA
CASDCRENEQYF TGTGCCTCTGATTGCAGGGAAAACGAGCAGTACTTC many TRBJ2-7 TRBV6-1 NA
CSARSRGTEAFF TGCAGTGCTAGGAGCAGGGGTACTGAAGCTTTCTTT NA TRBJ1-1 TRBV20-1 NA